One sample yielded the 5 T cell receptor beta chains listed below, sequenced in a study of blood T cell repertoires in COVID-19. Repertoires were generated with immunoSEQ multiplex PCR, while TCRdb's copy carries only in-frame clones and drops some. The table shows approximately 300,000 clones, with 89% occurring only once. Sequencing was done on a sample of peripheral blood. Receptors originate from a man in his late teens or twenties who had recovered from COVID-19.

V is TRBV25-1 and J is TRBJ2-1, with a tentative D call TRBD2 (6 bases). Per germline, CDR1 MGHDK and CDR2 SYGVNS. V was cut by 8 bases and J by 4 bases, with 15 bases left in between. The CDR3 is 14 amino acids. CDR3 amino acids: CASAGLYVYNEQFF. The CDR3 bases are TGTGCCAGCGCAGGACTATATGTTTACAATGAGCAGTTCTTC.

The sample holds a few counts of this clone. The chain has TRBV5-1 and TRBJ2-3, with a tentative D call TRBD1 (5 bases). This CDR3 has 15 residues. V shed 5 bases and J shed 2 bases, with 15 bases lying between them. Germline CDR1 is SGHRS and CDR2 is YFSETQ. CDR3 coding DNA: TGCGCCAGCAGTTTGACCACAGGCTTCACAGATACGCAGTATTTT. Its protein is CASSLTTGFTDTQYF.

V is TRBV12-5 and J is TRBJ1-1; D uncertain. CDR3 length equals 16 residues. Germline V lookup: CDR1 LGHNT, CDR2 FRNRAP. Trimming took off 0 bases at V and 1 base at J, with 12 bases between the two ends. In nucleotides, the CDR3 is TGTGCTAGTGGTTTGGTACTGTACAGACCGAACACTGAAGCTTTCTTT. Its protein product is CASGLVLYRPNTEAFF.

This chain uses TRBV12-3 or TRBV12-4 with TRBJ2-1, with TRBD2 identical over 7 bases. The CDR3 is 12 residues long. After removal of 7 bases from V and 12 bases from J, the junction contained 9 bases not matched to a gene. CDR3 in DNA: TGTGCCAGCACCTATGGGGGGGAGGGGCAGTTCTTC. Encoded protein: CASTYGGEGQFF.

The V and J genes are TRBV5-4 and TRBJ2-1; 11 positions agree with TRBD2. Germline V gene sequence: CDR1 SGHNT, CDR2 YYREEE (reference sequence). After removal of 6 bases from V and 7 bases from J, the junction contained 9 bases not matched to a gene. CDR3 length: 15 amino acids. This CDR3 reads CASTPGLAGLNEQFF. The CDR3 DNA reads as TGTGCCAGCACCCCCGGACTAGCGGGTTTAAATGAGCAGTTCTTC.